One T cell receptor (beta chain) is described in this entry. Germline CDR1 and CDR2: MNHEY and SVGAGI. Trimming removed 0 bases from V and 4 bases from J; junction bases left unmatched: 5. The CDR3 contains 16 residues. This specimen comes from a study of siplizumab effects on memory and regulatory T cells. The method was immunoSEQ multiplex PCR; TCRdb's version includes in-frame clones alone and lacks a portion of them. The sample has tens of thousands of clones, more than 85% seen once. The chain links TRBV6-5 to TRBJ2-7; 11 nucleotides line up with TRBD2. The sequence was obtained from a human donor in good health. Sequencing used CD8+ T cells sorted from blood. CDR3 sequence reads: CASSYSGLAGGYEQYF. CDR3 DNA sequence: TGTGCCAGCAGTTACTCGGGGCTAGCGGGAGGATACGAGCAGTACTTC.